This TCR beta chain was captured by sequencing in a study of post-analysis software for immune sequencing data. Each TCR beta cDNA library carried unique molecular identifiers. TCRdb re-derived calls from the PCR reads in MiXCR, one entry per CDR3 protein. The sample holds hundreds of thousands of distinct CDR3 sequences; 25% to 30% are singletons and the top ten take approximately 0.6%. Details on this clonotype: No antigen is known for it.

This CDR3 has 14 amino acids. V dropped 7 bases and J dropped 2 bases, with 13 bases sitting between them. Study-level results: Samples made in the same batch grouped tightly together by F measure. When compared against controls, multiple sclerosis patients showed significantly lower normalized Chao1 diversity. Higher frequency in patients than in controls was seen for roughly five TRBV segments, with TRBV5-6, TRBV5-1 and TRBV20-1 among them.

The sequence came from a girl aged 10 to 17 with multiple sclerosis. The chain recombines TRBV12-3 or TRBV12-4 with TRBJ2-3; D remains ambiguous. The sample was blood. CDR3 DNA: TGTGCCAGCACCAAATTGTCCCCCACAGATACGCAGTATTTT. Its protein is CASTKLSPTDTQYF.